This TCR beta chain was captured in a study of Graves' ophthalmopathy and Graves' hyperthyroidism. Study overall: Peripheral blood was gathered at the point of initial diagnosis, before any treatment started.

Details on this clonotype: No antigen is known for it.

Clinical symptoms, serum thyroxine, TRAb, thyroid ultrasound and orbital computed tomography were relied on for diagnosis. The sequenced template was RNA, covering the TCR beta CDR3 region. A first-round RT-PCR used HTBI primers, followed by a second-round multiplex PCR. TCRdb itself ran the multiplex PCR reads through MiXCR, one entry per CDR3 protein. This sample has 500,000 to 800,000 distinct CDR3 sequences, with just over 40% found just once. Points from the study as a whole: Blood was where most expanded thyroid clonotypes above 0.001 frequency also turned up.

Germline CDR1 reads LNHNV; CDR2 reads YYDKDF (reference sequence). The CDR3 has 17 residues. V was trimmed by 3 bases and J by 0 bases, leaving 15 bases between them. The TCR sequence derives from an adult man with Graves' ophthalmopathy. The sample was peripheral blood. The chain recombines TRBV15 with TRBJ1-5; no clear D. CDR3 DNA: TGTGCCACCAGCAGCGGACTAGCGGGAGGTAGCAATCAGCCCCAGCATTTT. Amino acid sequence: CATSSGLAGGSNQPQHF.